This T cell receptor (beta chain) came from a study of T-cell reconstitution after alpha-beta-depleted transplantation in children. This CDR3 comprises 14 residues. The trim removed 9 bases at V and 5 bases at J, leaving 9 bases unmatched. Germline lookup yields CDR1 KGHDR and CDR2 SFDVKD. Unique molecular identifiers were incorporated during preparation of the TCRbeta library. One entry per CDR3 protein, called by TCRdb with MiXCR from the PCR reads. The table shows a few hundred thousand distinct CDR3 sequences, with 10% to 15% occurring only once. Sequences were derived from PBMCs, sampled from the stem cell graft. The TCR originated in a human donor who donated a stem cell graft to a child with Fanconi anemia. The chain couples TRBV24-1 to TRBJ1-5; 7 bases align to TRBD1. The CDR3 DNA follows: TGTGCCACCCCGGGACAGTTCTGCCATCAGCCCCAGCATTTT. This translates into CATPGQFCHQPQHF.